The 26 T cell receptor beta chains below were found in one sample sequenced in a study of regulatory T cells in long-lasting Graves disease. The time point was: newly diagnosed GD, antithyroid drugs for less than 3 months. Scientists built the TCR library using RNA that was extracted from PBMCs. TCR beta libraries were built with iRepertoire HTBI primers and Arm-PCR of CDR3 regions. TCRdb redid the calling of the multiplex PCR reads with MiXCR, one entry per CDR3 protein. Of about 530,000 distinct CDR3 sequences listed, more than 15% are singletons. The same sample was also used in a study of T cells in Graves' hyperthyroidism and ophthalmopathy.

This specimen consisted of peripheral blood mononuclear cells (PBMCs), obtained at new diagnosis, from a patient treated with antithyroid drugs. These receptors were collected from a woman in her forties or fifties with Graves disease.

Remarks on this clonotype: This could be a read error, since a much larger clone is one nucleotide away. CDR3 nucleotide sequence: TGTGCCAGCAGCTCGGAAAATCAGCCCCAGCATTTT. Translation gives CASSSENQPQHF. The rearrangement links TRBV5-8 to TRBJ1-5; no firm D call. Germline CDR1 and CDR2: SGHTS and YDEGEE. CDR3 length: 12 residues. The V and J ends lost 3 bases and 4 bases respectively, with 5 bases between them.

Worth noting for this clonotype: This may stem from a read error, because a much larger clone lies one nucleotide away. The rearrangement uses TRBV12-3 or TRBV12-4 and TRBJ1-2; TRBD1 might be the D (6 bases). Trimming took 5 bases from V and 4 from J, leaving 17 bases between them. This CDR3 comprises 15 residues. CDR3 amino acids: CASSTSGHPSYGYTF. The CDR3 nucleotides are TGTGCCAGCAGTACCTCGGGACATCCTAGCTATGGCTACACCTTC.

This clonotype occurred many times. This chain joins TRBV2 and TRBJ1-4; D not certain. This CDR3 is built from 13 residues. CDR1 and CDR2 from the germline V gene are SNHLY and FYNNEI. V lost 7 bases to trimming and J lost 4 bases, with 10 bases between them. The CDR3 region has the DNA TGTGCCAGCATCACGGAGTATAATGAAAAACTGTTTTTT. This translates into CASITEYNEKLFF.

This clonotype was counted many times. The chain combines TRBV28 with TRBJ2-7; D is ambiguous. CDR1 and CDR2 from the germline V gene are MDHEN and SYDVKM. Trimming pared 9 bases from V and 1 base from J, leaving 7 bases between. This CDR3 region has 11 residues. CDR3 sequence (DNA): TGTGCCAGTCAGAGGTCCTACGAGCAGTACTTC. It specifies CASQRSYEQYF. Complete variable domain (other parts from reference TRBV28 and TRBJ2-7): DVKVTQSSRYLVKRTGEKVFLECVQDMDHENMFWYRQDPGLGLRLIYFSYDVKMKEKGDIPEGYSVSREKKERFSLILESASTNQTSMYLCASQRSYEQYFGPGTRLTVT.

V and J are TRBV6-2 or TRBV6-3 and TRBJ2-7; possibly TRBD1 for D (5 bases). The CDR3 consists of 14 residues. The V end was cut by 3 bases, the J end by 4 bases, with 13 bases between. Germline lookup yields CDR1 MNHEY and CDR2 SVGEGT. CDR3 residues: CASSYCGRAYEQYF. CDR3 DNA: TGTGCCAGCAGTTATTGCGGCAGGGCGTACGAGCAGTACTTC.

The chain employs TRBV7-3 and TRBJ1-2; 9 nucleotides align to TRBD1. Germline CDR1 reads SGHTA; CDR2 reads FQGTGA. CDR3 length: 13 amino acids. V trimming: 1 base; J trimming: 6 bases; junction bases outside the gene matches: 0. CDR3 residues: CASSLRDRDGYTF. The CDR3 region has the DNA TGTGCCAGCAGCTTAAGGGACAGGGATGGCTACACCTTC.

This clonotype was detected only a few times. The rearrangement joins TRBV5-5 to TRBJ2-2, with D tentatively TRBD2 (6 bases). Germline CDR1 is SGHKS and CDR2 is YYEKEE (reference sequence). The CDR3 has 14 residues. V lost 4 bases and J 4 bases, leaving 11 bases between the germline ends. The DNA of the CDR3 is TGTGCCAGCAGCCGGGGACTGAGCACCGGGGAGCTGTTTTTT. Protein: CASSRGLSTGELFF.

This clonotype came up many times. This chain connects TRBV12-3 or TRBV12-4 to TRBJ1-2; possible D gene TRBD1, 5 bases. The CDR3 spans 15 residues. The V gene lost 3 bases and the J gene lost 8 bases, with 19 bases spanning the gap. The CDR3 coding sequence is TGTGCCAGCAGTTTCAGGCGGGCAACGAGGGGCGGCTACACCTTC. Its translation: CASSFRRATRGGYTF.

This clonotype was observed many times. V is TRBV9 and J is TRBJ1-1; D is uncertain. CDR1 SGDLS and CDR2 YYNGEE come from the germline V gene. Trimming removed 0 bases at V and 11 bases at J, with 17 bases between. CDR3 length: 14 residues. CDR3 protein: CASSVASGPEVAFF. In DNA, the CDR3 is TGTGCCAGCAGCGTAGCTAGCGGTCCGGAGGTGGCTTTCTTT.

Points on this clonotype: Likely a read error: the CDR3 ends without its conserved phenylalanine or tryptophan. The chain has TRBV2 and TRBJ1-1; D perhaps matches TRBD1 (5 bases). CDR1 is SNHLY, CDR2 FYNNEI, per germline. Trimming shortened V by 6 bases and J by 1 base, and 15 bases separated the two germline ends. This CDR3 has 15 residues. CDR3 DNA: TGTGCCAGCAGACGGGACGGTCAGAAGAACACTGAAGCTTTCCTT. The encoded protein is CASRRDGQKNTEAFL.

Turning to this clonotype: The conserved closing phenylalanine or tryptophan is absent in this CDR3, likely reflecting a read error. The chain uses TRBV29-1 and TRBJ1-1; D remains unclear. The CDR3 is made up of 14 amino acids. V gave up 8 bases and J gave up 1 base, with 17 bases separating them. Germline CDR1 SQVTM, CDR2 ANQGSEA. The CDR3 bases are TGCAGCCCTGGTCCTCAATCCAAGAACACTGAAGCTTTCTAT. The encoded protein is CSPGPQSKNTEAFY.

This clonotype was counted a few times. CDR3 amino acids: CASGLAGLLPYEQYF. In nucleotides, the CDR3 is TGTGCTAGTGGTTTGGCGGGACTCCTCCCCTACGAGCAGTACTTC. This chain links TRBV12-5 with TRBJ2-7; possible D gene TRBD2, 6 bases. V was trimmed by 1 base and J by 2 bases, leaving 12 bases between them. Looked up from germline, CDR1 is LGHNT and CDR2 is FRNRAP. This CDR3 spans 15 amino acids.

CDR3 in DNA: TGTGCCAGCAGCCCGGGGGCAGTGTATAACTATGGCTACACCTTC. Protein product: CASSPGAVYNYGYTF. The rearrangement joins TRBV3-1 to TRBJ1-2, with a possible D match to TRBD1 (6 bases). The CDR3 is made up of 15 amino acids. Germline lookup yields CDR1 LGHDT and CDR2 YNNKEL (reference sequence). The V and J ends lost 4 bases and 1 base respectively, with 13 bases between them.

The J gene is TRBJ1-4, the V gene TRBV7-9; D perhaps matches TRBD1 (5 bases). The CDR3 spans 16 residues. Germline values: CDR1 SEHNR, CDR2 FQNEAQ (reference sequence). Trimming cost V 6 bases and J 2 bases, with 16 bases left between them. Here the CDR3 DNA reads TGTGCCAGCAGTAAAATGAAGACAGCGACTAATGAAAAACTGTTTTTT. It translates to CASSKMKTATNEKLFF.

This clonotype was observed many times. The rearrangement links TRBV11-2 to TRBJ2-5, with 11 bases that match TRBD2. Germline lookup yields CDR1 SGHAT and CDR2 FQNNGV. J was trimmed by 5 bases and V by 3 bases; bases with no gene match: 2. The CDR3 runs to 14 residues. The CDR3 sequence is CASSLGTSGETQYF. CDR3 sequence (DNA): TGTGCCAGCAGCTTGGGGACTAGCGGCGAGACCCAGTACTTC.

A word on this clonotype: A much bigger clone sits one base away, suggesting this may be a read error. The rearrangement links TRBV12-3 or TRBV12-4 to TRBJ2-5, with a tentative D call TRBD2 (6 bases). This CDR3 is 14 amino acids long. This CDR3 is CAGSLAGSQETQYF. The DNA for the CDR3 is TGTGCCGGCAGTTTGGCGGGGAGCCAAGAGACCCAGTACTTC.

In this sample, this clonotype turned up many times. This chain links TRBV11-3 with TRBJ2-7, with D possibly being TRBD1 or TRBD2 (5 bases each). The CDR3 sequence is 14 residues long. The V and J ends lost 3 bases and 5 bases respectively, with 14 bases between them. Per germline, CDR1 SGHNT and CDR2 YENEEA. CDR3 DNA sequence: TGTGCCAGCAGCTTGCCTAAGGGGACCGACGAGCAGTACTTC. Amino acid sequence: CASSLPKGTDEQYF.

The chain has TRBV7-9 and TRBJ2-7; TRBD2 might be the D (6 bases). The germline V and J ends were trimmed by 3 bases and 2 bases, with 11 bases remaining between them. The germline CDR1 and CDR2 sequences are SEHNR and FQNEAQ (reference sequence). CDR3 size: 14 residues. The CDR3, as DNA: TGTGCCAGCAGCTTGGGGGGTGCCGCCTACGAGCAGTACTTC. It is translated as CASSLGGAAYEQYF. The full variable domain, in which reference TRBV7-9 and TRBJ2-7 provide the parts outside the CDR3, is DTGVSQNPRHKITKRGQNVTFRCDPISEHNRLYWYRQTLGQGPEFLTYFQNEAQLEKSRLLSDRFSAERPKGSFSTLEIQRTEQGDSAMYLCASSLGGAAYEQYFGPGTRLTVT.

This clonotype was observed at least ten times. The chain carries TRBV20-1 and TRBJ2-3, with 9 bases matching TRBD1. J gave up 3 bases and V 6 bases, and 4 bases lay outside the gene matches. CDR1 and CDR2 (germline): DFQATT, SNEGSKA (reference sequence). The CDR3 loop spans 13 amino acids. CDR3 protein: CSAGTGRTDTQYF. The CDR3 coding sequence is TGCAGTGCGGGGACAGGGAGGACAGATACGCAGTATTTT.

This clonotype was detected ten times or more. The rearrangement uses TRBV28 and TRBJ1-1; D ambiguous. The V gene lost 6 bases and the J gene lost 1 base, with 9 bases spanning the gap. CDR1 and CDR2 from the germline V gene are MDHEN and SYDVKM. The CDR3 runs 13 residues. The DNA of the CDR3 is TGTGCCAGCAGCTTGGTAGCGAACACTGAAGCTTTCTTT. Encoded protein: CASSLVANTEAFF.

The chain is built from TRBV4-1 and TRBJ2-3, with 8 bases lining up with TRBD2. Trimming at V came to 4 bases and at J to 2 bases, leaving 5 bases not matched to a gene. Per germline, CDR1 MGHRA and CDR2 YSYEKL. The CDR3 contains 15 residues. CDR3 DNA sequence: TGCGCCAGCAGCCCCTACGGGGGGGCCACAGATACGCAGTATTTT. As protein: CASSPYGGATDTQYF.

This clonotype was seen many times. The chain joins TRBV5-1 to TRBJ1-2; D gene unclear. CDR3 length equals 15 residues. CDR1 is SGHRS and CDR2 is YFSETQ in the germline V gene. V lost 0 bases to trimming and J lost 1 base, with 10 bases between them. The CDR3 nucleotides read TGCGCCAGCAGCTTGGGTAGGAGGTTTAACTATGGCTACACCTTC. It encodes CASSLGRRFNYGYTF.

This clonotype was found many times. The chain combines TRBV5-1 with TRBJ2-1, with D maybe TRBD1 (6 bases). With the DNA end fitting TRBJ2-5 better, the J assignment may be wrong. This CDR3 region has 15 residues. Per germline, CDR1 SGHRS and CDR2 YFSETQ. The CDR3 here is CASSFVDRWKETQYF. DNA of the CDR3: TGCGCCAGCAGCTTCGTGGACAGATGGAAAGAGACCCAGTACTTC.

This clonotype was seen at least ten times. This chain joins TRBV6-2 or TRBV6-3 and TRBJ2-7; D is possibly TRBD1 (6 bases). CDR3 size: 17 residues. V lost 6 bases and J 0 bases, leaving 21 bases between the germline ends. Germline V gene lookup returns CDR1 MNHEY and CDR2 SVGEGT. CDR3 region: CASSDNGWGHTSYEQYF. CDR3 DNA: TGTGCCAGCAGCGATAACGGGTGGGGGCACACCTCCTACGAGCAGTACTTC.

This clonotype has a count of ten or more. This chain links TRBV18 with TRBJ1-1; the D gene is possibly TRBD1 (5 bases). The germline gives CDR1 KGHSH, CDR2 LQKENI. V was shortened by 6 bases and J by 3 bases, with 14 bases between the two germline ends. CDR3 length: 14 residues. DNA of the CDR3: TGTGCCAGCTCCCGGAGGGGTTTCGACACTGAAGCTTTCTTT. Protein product: CASSRRGFDTEAFF. The full variable domain, in which reference TRBV18 and TRBJ1-1 provide the parts outside the CDR3, is NAGVMQNPRHLVRRRGQEARLRCSPMKGHSHVYWYRQLPEEGLKFMVYLQKENIIDESGMPKERFSAEFPKEGPSILRIQQVVRGDSAAYFCASSRRGFDTEAFFGQGTRLTVV.

The chain carries TRBV19 and TRBJ1-4; possibly TRBD1 for D (5 bases). The germline V gene has CDR1 LNHDA and CDR2 SQIVND (reference sequence). V was trimmed by 5 bases and J by 7 bases, leaving 17 bases between them. The CDR3 is made up of 15 amino acids. CDR3 protein: CASSSNPGGGEKLFF. The CDR3 DNA reads as TGTGCCAGTAGTTCGAATCCTGGGGGAGGTGAAAAACTGTTTTTT.